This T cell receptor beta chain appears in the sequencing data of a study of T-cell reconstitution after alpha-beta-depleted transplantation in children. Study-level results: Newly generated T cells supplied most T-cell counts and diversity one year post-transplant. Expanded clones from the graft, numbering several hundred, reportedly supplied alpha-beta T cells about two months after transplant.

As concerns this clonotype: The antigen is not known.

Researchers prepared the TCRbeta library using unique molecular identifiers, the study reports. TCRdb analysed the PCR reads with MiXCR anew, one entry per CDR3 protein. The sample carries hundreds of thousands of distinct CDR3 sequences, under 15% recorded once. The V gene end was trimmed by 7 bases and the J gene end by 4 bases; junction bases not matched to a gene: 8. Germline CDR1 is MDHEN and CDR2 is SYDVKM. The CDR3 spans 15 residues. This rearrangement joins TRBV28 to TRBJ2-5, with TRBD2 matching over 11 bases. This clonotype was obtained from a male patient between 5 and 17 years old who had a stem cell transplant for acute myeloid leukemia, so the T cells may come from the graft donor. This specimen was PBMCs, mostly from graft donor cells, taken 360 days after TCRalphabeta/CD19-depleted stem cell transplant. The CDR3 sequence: CASTKLAGEGETQYF. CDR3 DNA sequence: TGTGCCAGCACCAAACTAGCGGGAGAAGGAGAGACCCAGTACTTC.